This T cell receptor (beta chain) was retrieved from a study of T cell repertoires in cytomegalovirus infection. Study-wide background: It was the public TCR beta signatures that indicated both CMV infection and matching HLA type. Study outcomes and limitations: Using cumulative public TCR beta family frequency, the authors identified those who carried CMV together with the relevant HLA.

TCRdb analysed the reads with MiXCR anew, one entry per CDR3 protein. Among approximately 200,000 distinct CDR3 sequences, 28% were seen once, and the ten largest hold approximately 30%. This CDR3 spans 12 amino acids. Trimming shortened V by 0 bases and J by 7 bases, and 4 bases separated the two germline ends. CDR1 is SNHLY, CDR2 FYNNEI, per germline. As regards this clonotype: Its cognate antigen is unknown.

The chain joins TRBV2 to TRBJ2-4; D unclear. The sequence was collected from a human donor in good health (CMV status not recorded). Some clones in this sample may be carry-over from other donors' samples. Sequences were obtained from PBMCs. The CDR3 reads CASSEAVNIQYF. Here the CDR3 DNA reads TGTGCCAGCAGTGAAGCCGTTAACATTCAGTACTTC.